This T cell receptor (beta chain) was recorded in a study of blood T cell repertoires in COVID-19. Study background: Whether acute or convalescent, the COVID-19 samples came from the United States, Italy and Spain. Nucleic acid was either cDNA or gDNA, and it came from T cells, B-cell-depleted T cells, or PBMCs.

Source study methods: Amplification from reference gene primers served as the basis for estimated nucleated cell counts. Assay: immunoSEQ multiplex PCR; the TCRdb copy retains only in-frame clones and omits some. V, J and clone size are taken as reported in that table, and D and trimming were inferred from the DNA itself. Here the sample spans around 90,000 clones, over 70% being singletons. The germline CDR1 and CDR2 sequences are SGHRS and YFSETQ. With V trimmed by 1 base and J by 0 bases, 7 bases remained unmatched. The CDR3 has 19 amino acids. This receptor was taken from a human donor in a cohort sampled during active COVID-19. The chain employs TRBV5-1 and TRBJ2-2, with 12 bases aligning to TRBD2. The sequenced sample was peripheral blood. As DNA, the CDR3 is TGCGCCAGCAGCTTGAGAGTGACTAGCGGGAGACCGAACACCGGGGAGCTGTTTTTT. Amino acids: CASSLRVTSGRPNTGELFF. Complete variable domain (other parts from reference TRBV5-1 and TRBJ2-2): KAGVTQTPRYLIKTRGQQVTLSCSPISGHRSVSWYQQTPGQGLQFLFEYFSETQRNKGNFPGRFSGRQFSNSRSEMNVSTLELGDSALYLCASSLRVTSGRPNTGELFFGEGSRLTVL.